Listed below are T cell receptor beta chains from one sample, sequenced in a study of shared clonotypes between healthy human individuals. Libraries were prepared by immunoSEQ multiplex PCR; TCRdb keeps only in-frame clonotypes and omits some of them. In the table there are 2 million or so clones, approximately 95% of which are singletons. Sample: naive CD4+ T cells sorted from blood. All receptors derive from a man aged 18-30 years in good health. Each CDR3 is given with its conserved first and last residue. The D gene is left open where the match is weak. Size is omitted from some rows. Given values are once, few, many or a class for expanded clones.

TRBD2,TRBV4-1,TRBJ2-1,.,CASSLGTSGPTSEQFF,TGCGCCAGCAGCCTAGGGACTAGCGGGCCTACAAGTGAGCAGTTCTTC
.,TRBV30,TRBJ2-1,.,CAWTSGLGYNEQFF,TGTGCCTGGACCTCCGGACTCGGGTACAATGAGCAGTTCTTC
.,TRBV2,TRBJ2-7,once,CASRDNSYEQYF,TGTGCCAGTCGGGACAACTCCTACGAGCAGTACTTC
.,TRBV4-1,TRBJ1-5,.,CASSQDPIGQPQHF,TGCGCCAGCAGCCAAGATCCCATCGGGCAGCCCCAGCATTTT
.,TRBV6-5,TRBJ2-7,.,CASSYSGTGTYEQYF,TGTGCCAGCAGTTACTCCGGGACTGGAACCTACGAGCAGTACTTC
.,TRBV11-3,TRBJ2-3,.,CASSSRGGPAGDTQYF,TGTGCCAGCAGCTCGAGGGGGGGCCCGGCGGGAGATACGCAGTATTTT
.,TRBV7-9,TRBJ2-2,.,CASSRDSYTGELFF,TGTGCCAGCAGCCGGGACTCCTACACCGGGGAGCTGTTTTTT
TRBD2,TRBV10-3,TRBJ2-3,.,CAISPGLGSDTQYF,TGTGCCATCAGCCCGGGACTAGGCTCAGATACGCAGTATTTT
TRBD2,TRBV5-1,TRBJ2-5,.,CASSSGGSGSETQYF,TGCGCCAGCAGCTCCGGAGGTAGCGGGAGTGAGACCCAGTACTTC
.,TRBV7-9,TRBJ2-3,.,CASSLAGSDTQYF,TGTGCCAGCAGCTTAGCGGGGTCAGATACGCAGTATTTT
.,TRBV30,TRBJ2-1,.,CAWSSGPFDNEQFF,TGTGCCTGGAGTTCCGGACCGTTCGACAATGAGCAGTTCTTC
TRBD1,TRBV4-3,TRBJ1-2,.,CASSPGGAFGYTF,TGCGCCAGCAGCCCAGGGGGAGCGTTTGGCTACACCTTC
.,TRBV2,TRBJ2-3,.,CASSMGVTDTQYF,TGTGCCAGCTCTATGGGGGTCACAGATACGCAGTATTTT
.,TRBV19,TRBJ1-6,.,CASSENPGSPLHF,TGTGCCAGTAGCGAAAATCCGGGTTCACCCCTCCACTTT
.,TRBV5-8,TRBJ2-1,.,CASSLGGPGPDEQFF,TGTGCCAGCAGCTTGGGCGGGCCAGGACCCGATGAGCAGTTCTTC
TRBD1,TRBV12-5,TRBJ1-3,once,CASAPRGQGSGNTIYF,TGTGCTAGTGCTCCCCGGGGACAGGGCTCTGGAAACACCATATATTTT
TRBD2,TRBV2,TRBJ2-2,.,CASSGTSGNTGELFF,TGTGCCAGCAGCGGAACTAGCGGGAACACCGGGGAGCTGTTTTTT
TRBD2,TRBV7-6,TRBJ2-1,.,CASSRLPSGAYNEQFF,TGTGCCAGCAGCCGCCTCCCTAGCGGAGCGTACAATGAGCAGTTCTTC
TRBD1,TRBV25-1,TRBJ1-3,.,CASSPSGTGKRGNTIYF,TGTGCCAGCAGTCCCTCCGGGACAGGGAAAAGAGGAAACACCATATATTTT
TRBD1,TRBV19,TRBJ2-7,.,CASSAPGQSYEQYF,TGTGCCAGTAGTGCCCCGGGACAGTCCTACGAGCAGTACTTC
.,TRBV10-3,TRBJ2-7,.,CAIKGAEPYEQYF,TGTGCCATCAAAGGGGCGGAGCCCTACGAGCAGTACTTC
TRBD1,TRBV27,TRBJ2-1,.,CASSRDRAYEQFF,TGTGCCAGCAGCCGGGACAGGGCATATGAGCAGTTCTTC
TRBD2,TRBV5-4,TRBJ2-2,.,CASSSLAGDSTGELFF,TGTGCCAGCAGCTCACTAGCGGGGGACTCCACCGGGGAGCTGTTTTTT
.,TRBV20-1,TRBJ2-7,once,CSARDVYEQYF,TGCAGTGCTAGAGATGTCTACGAGCAGTACTTC
TRBD2,TRBV27,TRBJ2-1,once,CASSLSPGTSGGNEQFF,TGTGCCAGCAGTTTATCGCCCGGGACTAGCGGGGGTAATGAGCAGTTCTTC
TRBD2,TRBV4-3,TRBJ2-3,.,CASSLGGVREIGDTQYF,TGCGCCAGCAGCCTCGGCGGGGTGCGGGAGATCGGAGATACGCAGTATTTT
.,TRBV6-1,TRBJ1-5,.,CASSEASVWQPQHF,TGTGCCAGCAGTGAAGCTAGCGTGTGGCAGCCCCAGCATTTT
TRBD2,TRBV19,TRBJ2-7,.,CASTPGLARGEQYF,TGTGCCAGTACTCCGGGACTAGCGAGGGGCGAGCAGTACTTC
TRBD1,TRBV2,TRBJ1-1,.,CASSQQGSAEAFF,TGTGCCAGCAGCCAACAGGGGTCTGCTGAAGCTTTCTTT
TRBD1,TRBV6-5,TRBJ1-5,.,CASSRGGEGNQPQHF,TGTGCCAGCAGCAGGGGGGGTGAAGGCAATCAGCCCCAGCATTTT
.,TRBV5-5,TRBJ2-7,.,CASSLAGGNYEQYF,TGTGCCAGCAGCTTGGCAGGAGGGAACTACGAGCAGTACTTC
.,TRBV5-1,TRBJ2-5,.,CASSPARQETQYF,TGCGCCAGCAGCCCTGCGAGGCAAGAGACCCAGTACTTC
.,TRBV6-6,TRBJ1-1,.,CASSYLWAVNTEAFF,TGTGCCAGCAGTTACTTGTGGGCAGTGAACACTGAAGCTTTCTTT
TRBD2,TRBV7-2,TRBJ2-2,once,CASSLGGAGAGGELFF,TGTGCCAGCAGCTTAGGTGGAGCGGGAGCCGGCGGGGAGCTGTTTTTT
.,TRBV5-6,TRBJ1-5,.,CASSRAADPGPQHF,TGTGCCAGCAGCAGGGCTGCAGACCCGGGGCCCCAGCATTTT
.,TRBV19,TRBJ2-5,.,CASSITFSGETQYF,TGTGCCAGTAGTATAACCTTCTCCGGAGAGACCCAGTACTTC
TRBD2,TRBV28,TRBJ2-7,once,CASSGITSGSYEQYF,TGTGCCAGCAGTGGGATAACTAGCGGCTCCTACGAGCAGTACTTC
TRBD2,TRBV7-2,TRBJ2-1,.,CASSLAGLAGLNEQFF,TGTGCCAGCAGCTTAGCGGGACTAGCGGGATTAAATGAGCAGTTCTTC
TRBD2,TRBV6-1,TRBJ2-2,.,CASSERLAGVNTGELFF,TGTGCCAGCAGTGAAAGGCTAGCGGGAGTAAATACCGGGGAGCTGTTTTTT
.,TRBV5-4,TRBJ1-6,.,CASSLGPQDTNSPLHF,TGTGCCAGCAGCTTGGGGCCCCAGGACACCAATTCACCCCTCCACTTT
TRBD1,TRBV5-1,TRBJ1-1,once,CASSLRTGTEAFF,TGCGCCAGCAGCCTCCGGACAGGCACTGAAGCTTTCTTT
.,TRBV30,TRBJ1-5,.,CAWGSGRINQPQHF,TGTGCCTGGGGGTCGGGACGTATTAATCAGCCCCAGCATTTT
.,TRBV11-2,TRBJ1-6,.,CASSLDFGGWGNSPLHF,TGTGCCAGCAGCTTAGATTTTGGGGGCTGGGGAAATTCACCCCTCCACTTT
TRBD2,TRBV7-9,TRBJ2-7,.,CASSLKTSGSHEQYF,TGTGCCAGCAGCCTAAAGACTAGCGGGAGCCACGAGCAGTACTTC
.,TRBV6-1,TRBJ2-7,many,CASSHLGYEQYF,TGTGCCAGCAGCCACCTCGGTTACGAGCAGTACTTC
TRBD2,TRBV7-2,TRBJ2-2,.,CASRRGSGATGELFF,TGTGCCAGCAGACGGGGTAGCGGGGCCACCGGGGAGCTGTTTTTT
.,TRBV29-1,TRBJ2-3,.,CSVDQADSSTDTQYF,TGCAGCGTGGATCAAGCGGACTCTAGCACAGATACGCAGTATTTT
TRBD1,TRBV6-6,TRBJ1-1,.,CASSQQGVSSTEAFF,TGTGCCAGCAGCCAACAGGGGGTTAGTAGCACTGAAGCTTTCTTT